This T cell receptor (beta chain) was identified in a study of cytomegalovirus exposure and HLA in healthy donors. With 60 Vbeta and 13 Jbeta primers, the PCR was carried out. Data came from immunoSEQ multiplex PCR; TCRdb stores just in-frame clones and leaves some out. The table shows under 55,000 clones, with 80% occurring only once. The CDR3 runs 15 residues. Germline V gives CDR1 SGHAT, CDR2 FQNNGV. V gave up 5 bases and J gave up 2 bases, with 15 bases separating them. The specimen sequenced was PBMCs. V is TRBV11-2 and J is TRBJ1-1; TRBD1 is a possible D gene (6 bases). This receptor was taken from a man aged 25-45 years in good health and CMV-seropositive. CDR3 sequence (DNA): TGTGCCAGCAGCGTGTCAGGGGCGGCAAACACTGAAGCTTTCTTT. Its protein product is CASSVSGAANTEAFF.